These T cell receptor beta chains were read from a single sample in a study of regulatory T cells in long-lasting Graves disease. TCRdb reprocessed the multiplex PCR reads via MiXCR and lists one record per CDR3 protein. The top ten hold under 9% of the sample, which has roughly 400,000 distinct CDR3 sequences, 14% to 15% seen once. Another study also made use of these data, one on T cells in Graves' hyperthyroidism and ophthalmopathy.

The sequences come from peripheral blood mononuclear cells (PBMCs), collected at new diagnosis, from a patient treated with antithyroid drugs. These receptors were taken from a woman aged 40 to 50 with Graves disease. The CDR3 runs from the conserved cysteine through the conserved F or W. The D gene is left open where the match is weak. Size is omitted from some rows. Given values are once, few, many or a class for expanded clones.

. TRBD2 TRBJ2-1 TRBV30 CAWSVASGTNEQFF TGTGCCTGGAGTGTCGCTAGCGGCACCAATGAGCAGTTCTTC
once TRBD1 TRBJ2-5 TRBV11-2 CASSHEGAWTQYF TGTGCCAGCAGCCACGAGGGGGCTTGGACCCAGTACTTC
. . TRBJ2-4 TRBV4-3 CASSQDYGTLAKNIQYF TGCGCCAGCAGCCAAGATTACGGGACTTTAGCCAAAAACATTCAGTACTTC
once . TRBJ2-2 TRBV7-2 CASSPGNRGGSGTNTGELFF TGTGCCAGCAGCCCGGGGAACAGAGGGGGTTCGGGGACGAACACCGGGGAGCTGTTTTTT
few TRBD2 TRBJ2-3 TRBV19 CASGLAGTDTQYF TGTGCCAGTGGTCTAGCGGGCACAGATACGCAGTATTTT
many TRBD1 TRBJ1-4 TRBV19 CASRRTGGSALFF TGTGCCAGTAGGAGGACAGGGGGCTCGGCACTGTTTTTT
few . TRBJ1-2 TRBV18 CASSRRDGYNYGYTF TGTGCCAGCTCACGACGGGACGGCTATAACTATGGCTACACCTTC
few . TRBJ2-2 TRBV7-6 CASSFPRGGSNTGELFF TGTGCCAGCAGCTTCCCCAGGGGCGGGAGCAATACCGGGGAGCTGTTTTTT
many TRBD1 TRBJ2-7 TRBV2 CASSPGTGGTYEQYF TGTGCCAGCAGTCCCGGGACAGGGGGCACCTACGAGCAGTACTTC
many . TRBJ2-7 TRBV28 CASSFPLFGREPFYEQYF TGTGCCAGCAGTTTCCCTTTGTTTGGGCGGGAACCTTTTTACGAGCAGTACTTC
many . TRBJ2-5 TRBV27 CASSLSRGGHQETQYF TGTGCCAGCAGTTTATCGAGGGGCGGACACCAAGAGACCCAGTACTTC
many . TRBJ1-1 TRBV4-3 CASSQDYGGTEAFF TGCGCCAGCAGCCAAGATTACGGGGGCACTGAAGCTTTCTTT
few . TRBJ2-1 TRBV6-5 CASSYSAGLINEQFF TGTGCCAGCAGTTACTCGGCAGGGCTGATCAATGAGCAGTTCTTC
. . TRBJ2-1 TRBV20-1 CSATHISAVYNEQFF TGCAGTGCTACCCATATCTCAGCGGTCTACAATGAGCAGTTCTTC
many . TRBJ2-7 TRBV6-1 CASTVGVYEQYF TGTGCCAGCACAGTGGGAGTTTACGAGCAGTACTTC
many . TRBJ1-1 TRBV10-3 CAIRGEGPTEAFF TGTGCCATCAGGGGGGAGGGACCCACTGAAGCTTTCTTT
many TRBD2 TRBJ2-2 TRBV2 CASTPGLAGPNTGELFF TGTGCCAGCACCCCGGGACTAGCGGGGCCGAACACCGGGGAGCTGTTTTTT
. TRBD1 TRBJ2-3 TRBV6-1 CASIRGQGAYADTQYF TGTGCCAGCATTAGGGGACAGGGAGCATACGCAGATACGCAGTATTTT
many . TRBJ1-5 TRBV12-3/TRBV12-4 CASSRTGNQPQHF TGTGCCAGCAGCCGGACGGGCAATCAGCCCCAGCATTTT
many . TRBJ1-1 TRBV6-1 CASSRTVTEAFF TGTGCCAGCAGTCGGACAGTAACTGAAGCTTTCTTT
. . TRBJ2-2 TRBV12-3/TRBV12-4 CASSPTPGLGGSTGDLFF TGTGCCAGCAGCCCCACCCCCGGGTTAGGGGGGAGCACCGGGGATCTGTTTTTT
many . TRBJ2-3 TRBV2 CASSDMGIGTDTQYF TGTGCCAGCAGTGATATGGGGATTGGCACAGATACGCAGTATTTT
few TRBD2 TRBJ2-5 TRBV7-9 CASLPGGQETQYF TGTGCCAGCCTCCCGGGAGGGCAAGAGACCCAGTACTTC
many TRBD1 TRBJ1-1 TRBV6-1 CASTFHLGDSEAFF TGTGCCAGCACCTTCCATTTGGGGGACAGTGAAGCTTTCTTT
many . TRBJ2-1 TRBV2 CASTASDEQFF TGTGCCAGCACTGCCTCAGATGAGCAGTTCTTC
many . TRBJ2-5 TRBV4-1 CASSHDLTGTQYF TGCGCCAGCAGCCATGACCTGACGGGGACCCAGTACTTC
many . TRBJ2-1 TRBV5-5 CASSLLIGSSYNEQFF TGTGCCAGCAGCTTGCTAATAGGGAGCTCCTACAATGAGCAGTTCTTC
. TRBD1 TRBJ2-1 TRBV12-3/TRBV12-4 CASGDRGLYNEQFF TGTGCCAGCGGGGACAGGGGACTATACAATGAGCAGTTCTTC
many . TRBJ1-6 TRBV7-2 CASSFRGQSGNSPLHF TGTGCCAGCAGCTTCCGCGGACAGTCGGGGAATTCACCCCTCCACTTT
. TRBD1 TRBJ1-2 TRBV19 CASSLPSDRENSGYTF TGTGCCAGTAGTTTACCGTCGGACAGGGAAAATAGCGGCTACACCTTC
many . TRBJ2-3 TRBV20-1 CSARSDQPQASDSTDTQYF TGCAGTGCTAGATCGGATCAACCCCAGGCTAGCGATAGCACAGATACGCAGTATTTT
. . TRBJ1-2 TRBV20-1 CSANGDGGYTF TGCAGTGCTAACGGGGATGGTGGCTACACCTTC
many TRBD2 TRBJ2-3 TRBV29-1 CSVEGTSGRVDTQYF TGCAGCGTTGAGGGGACTAGCGGGAGGGTTGATACGCAGTATTTT
many . TRBJ2-7 TRBV5-1 CASSLVAGEQYF TGCGCCAGCAGCTTGGTTGCGGGTGAGCAGTACTTC
few . TRBJ2-3 TRBV28 CASSSTREADTQYF TGTGCCAGCAGTTCCACCAGGGAGGCAGATACGCAGTATTTT
many . TRBJ1-6 TRBV5-5 CASSPEMGVANSPLHF TGTGCCAGCAGCCCGGAGATGGGGGTAGCTAATTCACCCCTCCACTTT
many . TRBJ1-4 TRBV16 CASISGRGRPNEKLFF TGTGCCAGCATCTCAGGGCGTGGCAGACCTAATGAAAAACTGTTTTTT
many TRBD1 TRBJ2-3 TRBV27 CASRTQGADTQYF TGTGCCAGCAGGACCCAGGGGGCGGATACGCAGTATTTT
many TRBD2 TRBJ2-5 TRBV6-1 CASSKGLAVETQYF TGTGCCAGCTCCAAGGGGCTAGCGGTAGAGACCCAGTACTTC
. . TRBJ1-1 TRBV14 CASSQEAQRNTEAFF TGTGCCAGCAGCCAAGAGGCACAGCGGAACACTGAAGCTTTCTTT
. . TRBJ2-7 TRBV18 CASSPDSASYEQYF TGTGCCAGCTCACCGGACAGCGCTTCCTACGAGCAGTACTTC
. . TRBJ2-3 TRBV9 CASSLTQGPRGTDTQYF TGTGCCAGCAGCCTCACGCAGGGCCCCAGAGGCACAGATACGCAGTATTTT
many . TRBJ2-1 TRBV11-2 CASTQGPLNEQFF TGTGCCAGCACGCAGGGACCTCTGAATGAGCAGTTCTTC
many . TRBJ2-5 TRBV12-3/TRBV12-4 CASSPLGGIQGTQYF TGTGCCAGCAGTCCCCTCGGGGGCATACAAGGGACCCAGTACTTC
. TRBD2 TRBJ2-7 TRBV4-1 CASSQETGLAGGYEQYF TGCGCCAGCAGCCAGGAAACAGGACTAGCGGGCGGTTACGAGCAGTACTTC
many TRBD1 TRBJ1-1 TRBV12-3/TRBV12-4 CASNLRGRRGEAFF TGTGCCAGCAACCTCAGGGGGCGACGCGGTGAAGCTTTCTTT
many . TRBJ1-1 TRBV24-1 CATSLPGNTEAFF TGTGCCACCAGTCTCCCAGGGAACACTGAAGCTTTCTTT
. . TRBJ1-5 TRBV30 CAWEKDSNQPQHF TGTGCCTGGGAGAAGGATAGCAATCAGCCCCAGCATTTT
. TRBD1 TRBJ2-1 TRBV20-1 CSARTGTGSYNEQFF TGCAGTGCTAGAACCGGGACAGGGAGTTACAATGAGCAGTTCTTC